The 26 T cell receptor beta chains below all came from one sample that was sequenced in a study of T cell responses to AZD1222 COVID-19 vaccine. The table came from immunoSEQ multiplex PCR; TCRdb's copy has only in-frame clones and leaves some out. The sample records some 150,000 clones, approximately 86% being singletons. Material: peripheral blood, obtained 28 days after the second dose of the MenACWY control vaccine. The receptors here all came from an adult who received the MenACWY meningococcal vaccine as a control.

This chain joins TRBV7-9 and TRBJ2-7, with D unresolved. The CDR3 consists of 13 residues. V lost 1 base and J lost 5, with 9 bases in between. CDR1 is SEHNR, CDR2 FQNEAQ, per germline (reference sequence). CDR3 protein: CASSLDVVHEQYF. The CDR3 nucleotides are TGTGCCAGCAGCTTAGATGTCGTCCACGAGCAGTACTTC. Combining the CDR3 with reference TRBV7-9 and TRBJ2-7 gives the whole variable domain DTGVSQNPRHKITKRGQNVTFRCDPISEHNRLYWYRQTLGQGPEFLTYFQNEAQLEKSRLLSDRFSAERPKGSFSTLEIQRTEQGDSAMYLCASSLDVVHEQYFGPGTRLTVT.

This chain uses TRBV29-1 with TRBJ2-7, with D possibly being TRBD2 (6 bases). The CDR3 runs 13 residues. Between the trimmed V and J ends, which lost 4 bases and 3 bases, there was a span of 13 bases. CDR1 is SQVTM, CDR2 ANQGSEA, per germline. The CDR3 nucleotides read TGCAGCGTTGCTCGGGGGAAGGGCTACGAGCAGTACTTC. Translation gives CSVARGKGYEQYF.

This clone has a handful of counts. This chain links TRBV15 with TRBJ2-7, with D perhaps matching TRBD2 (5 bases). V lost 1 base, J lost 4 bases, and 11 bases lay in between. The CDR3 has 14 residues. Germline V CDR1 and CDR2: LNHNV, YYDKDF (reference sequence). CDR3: CATSRVGEGYEQYF. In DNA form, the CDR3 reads TGTGCCACCAGCAGAGTAGGTGAGGGTTACGAGCAGTACTTC.

CDR3 bases: TGTGCCAGTAGTATCAACGGGGTTACTGGGACCCAGTACTTC. It is translated as CASSINGVTGTQYF. The rearrangement uses TRBV19 and TRBJ2-5; possible D gene TRBD2, 5 bases. With 3 bases removed from V and 7 bases from J, the gap between germline ends came to 15 bases. This CDR3 spans 14 amino acids. The V gene's germline CDR1 is LNHDA and CDR2 SQIVND (reference sequence).

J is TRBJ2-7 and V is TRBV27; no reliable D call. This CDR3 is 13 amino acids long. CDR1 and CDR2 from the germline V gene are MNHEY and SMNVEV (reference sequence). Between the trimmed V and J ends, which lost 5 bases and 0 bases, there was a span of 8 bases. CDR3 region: CASSATISYEQYF. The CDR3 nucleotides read TGTGCCAGCAGTGCCACAATCTCCTACGAGCAGTACTTC.

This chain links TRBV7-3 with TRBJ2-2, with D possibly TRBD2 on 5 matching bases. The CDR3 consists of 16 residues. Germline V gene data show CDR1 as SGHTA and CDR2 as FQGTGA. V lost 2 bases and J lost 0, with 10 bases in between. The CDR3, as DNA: TGTGCCAGCAGCTTACGTACCGGGGCGAACACCGGGGAGCTGTTTTTT. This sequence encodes CASSLRTGANTGELFF.

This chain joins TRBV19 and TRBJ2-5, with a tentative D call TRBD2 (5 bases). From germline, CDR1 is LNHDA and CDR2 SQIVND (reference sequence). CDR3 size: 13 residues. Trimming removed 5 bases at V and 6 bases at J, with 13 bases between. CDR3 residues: CASSRTPAQTQYF. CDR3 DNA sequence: TGTGCCAGTAGTCGGACTCCGGCGCAGACCCAGTACTTC.

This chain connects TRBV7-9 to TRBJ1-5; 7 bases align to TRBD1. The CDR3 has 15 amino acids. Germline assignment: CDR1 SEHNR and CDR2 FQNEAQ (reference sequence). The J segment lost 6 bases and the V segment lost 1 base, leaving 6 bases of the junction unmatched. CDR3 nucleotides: TGTGCCAGCAGCTTAGAACGGGACAGCGGTCAGCCCCAGCATTTT. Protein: CASSLERDSGQPQHF. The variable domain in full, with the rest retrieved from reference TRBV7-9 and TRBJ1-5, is DTGVSQNPRHKITKRGQNVTFRCDPISEHNRLYWYRQTLGQGPEFLTYFQNEAQLEKSRLLSDRFSAERPKGSFSTLEIQRTEQGDSAMYLCASSLERDSGQPQHFGDGTRLSIL.

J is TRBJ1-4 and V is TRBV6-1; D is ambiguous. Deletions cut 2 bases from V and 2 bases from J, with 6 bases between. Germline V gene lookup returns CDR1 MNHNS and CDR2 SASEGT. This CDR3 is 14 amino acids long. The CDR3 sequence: CASSERGTNEKLFF. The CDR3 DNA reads TGTGCCAGCAGTGAACGTGGTACTAATGAAAAACTGTTTTTT.

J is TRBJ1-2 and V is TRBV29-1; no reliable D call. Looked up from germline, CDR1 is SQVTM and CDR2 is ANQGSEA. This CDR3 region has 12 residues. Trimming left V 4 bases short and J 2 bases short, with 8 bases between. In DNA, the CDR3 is TGCAGCGTTGGCCGGATGAACTATGGCTACACCTTC. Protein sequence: CSVGRMNYGYTF.

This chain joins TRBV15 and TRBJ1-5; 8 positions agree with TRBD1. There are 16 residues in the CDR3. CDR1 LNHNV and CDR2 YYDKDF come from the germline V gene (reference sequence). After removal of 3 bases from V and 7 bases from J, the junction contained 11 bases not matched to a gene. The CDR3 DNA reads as TGTGCCACCAGCAGCCTGGACAGGGAGGTCGGACAGCCCCAGCATTTT. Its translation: CATSSLDREVGQPQHF.

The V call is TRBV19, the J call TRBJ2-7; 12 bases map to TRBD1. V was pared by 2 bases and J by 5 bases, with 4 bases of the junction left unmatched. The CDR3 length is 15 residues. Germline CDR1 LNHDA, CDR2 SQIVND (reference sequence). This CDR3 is CASSIKGQGAHEQYF. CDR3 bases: TGTGCCAGTAGTATAAAGGGACAGGGGGCCCACGAGCAGTACTTC.

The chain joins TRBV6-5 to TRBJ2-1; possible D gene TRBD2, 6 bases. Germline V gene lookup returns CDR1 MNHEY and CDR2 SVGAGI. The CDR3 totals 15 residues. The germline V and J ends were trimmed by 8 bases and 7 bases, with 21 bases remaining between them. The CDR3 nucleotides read TGTGCCAGCCGGAGGGGTAGCGAAGGGGTGAATGAGCAGTTCTTC. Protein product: CASRRGSEGVNEQFF.

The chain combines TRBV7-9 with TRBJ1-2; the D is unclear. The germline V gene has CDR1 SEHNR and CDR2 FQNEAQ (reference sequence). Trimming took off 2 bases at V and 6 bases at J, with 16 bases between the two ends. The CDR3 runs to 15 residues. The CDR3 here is CASSLLTQGKDGYTF. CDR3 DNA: TGTGCCAGCAGCTTACTGACCCAAGGGAAGGATGGCTACACCTTC. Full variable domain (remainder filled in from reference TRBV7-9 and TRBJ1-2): DTGVSQNPRHKITKRGQNVTFRCDPISEHNRLYWYRQTLGQGPEFLTYFQNEAQLEKSRLLSDRFSAERPKGSFSTLEIQRTEQGDSAMYLCASSLLTQGKDGYTFGSGTRLTVV.

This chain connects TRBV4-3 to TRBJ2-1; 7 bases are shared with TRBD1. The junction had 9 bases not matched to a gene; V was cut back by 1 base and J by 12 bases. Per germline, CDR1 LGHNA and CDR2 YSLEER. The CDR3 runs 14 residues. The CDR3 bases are TGCGCCAGCAGCCAAGGGACAGGAGGCCGTGGGCAGTTCTTC. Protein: CASSQGTGGRGQFF.

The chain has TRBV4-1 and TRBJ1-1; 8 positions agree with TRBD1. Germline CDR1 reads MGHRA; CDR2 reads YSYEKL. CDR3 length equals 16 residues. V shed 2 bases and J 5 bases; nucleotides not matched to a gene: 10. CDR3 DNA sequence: TGCGCCAGCAGCCAACTTCCGACAGGGGAGGGGACTGAAGCTTTCTTT. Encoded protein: CASSQLPTGEGTEAFF.

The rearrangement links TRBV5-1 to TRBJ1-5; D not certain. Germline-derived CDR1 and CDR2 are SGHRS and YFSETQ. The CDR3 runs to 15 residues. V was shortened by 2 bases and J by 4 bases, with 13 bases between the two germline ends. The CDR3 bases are TGCGCCAGCAGCTTTGAGCCGCAGCCAAATCAGCCCCAGCATTTT. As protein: CASSFEPQPNQPQHF.

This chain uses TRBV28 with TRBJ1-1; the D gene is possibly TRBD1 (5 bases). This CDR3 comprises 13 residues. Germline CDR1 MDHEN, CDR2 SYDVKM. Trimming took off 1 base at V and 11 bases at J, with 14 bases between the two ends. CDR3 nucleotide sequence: TGTGCCAGCAGTTTATTAAACGGGGCGAGGGCTTTCTTT. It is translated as CASSLLNGARAFF.

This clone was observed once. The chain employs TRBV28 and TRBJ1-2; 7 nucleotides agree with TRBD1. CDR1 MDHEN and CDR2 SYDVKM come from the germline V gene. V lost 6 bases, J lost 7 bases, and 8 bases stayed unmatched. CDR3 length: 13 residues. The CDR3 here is CASRNTGESGYTF. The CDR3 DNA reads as TGTGCCAGCAGAAATACAGGGGAGAGTGGCTACACCTTC.

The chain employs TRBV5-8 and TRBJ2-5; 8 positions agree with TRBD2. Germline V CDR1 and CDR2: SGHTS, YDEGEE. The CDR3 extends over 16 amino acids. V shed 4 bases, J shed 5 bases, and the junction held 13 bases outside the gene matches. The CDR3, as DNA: TGTGCCAGCAGCCCGACTGGAGCGGGAGAAGTGGAGACCCAGTACTTC. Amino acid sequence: CASSPTGAGEVETQYF.

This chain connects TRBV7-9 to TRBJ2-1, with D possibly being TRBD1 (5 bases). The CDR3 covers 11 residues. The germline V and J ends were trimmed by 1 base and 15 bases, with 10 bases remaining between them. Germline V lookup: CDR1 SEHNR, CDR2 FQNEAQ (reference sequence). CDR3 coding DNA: TGTGCCAGCAGCTTAGGTACAGGCGGGTTCTTC. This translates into CASSLGTGGFF.

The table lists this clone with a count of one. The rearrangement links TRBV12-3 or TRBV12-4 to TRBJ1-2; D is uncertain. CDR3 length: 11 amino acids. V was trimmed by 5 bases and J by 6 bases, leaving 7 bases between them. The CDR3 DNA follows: TGTGCCAGCAGTAAGGGTGATGGCTACACCTTC. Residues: CASSKGDGYTF.

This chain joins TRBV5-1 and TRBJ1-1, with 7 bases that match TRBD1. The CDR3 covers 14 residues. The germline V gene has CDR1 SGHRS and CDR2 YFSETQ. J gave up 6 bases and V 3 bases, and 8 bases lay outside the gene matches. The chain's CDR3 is CASSSTGSVPEAFF. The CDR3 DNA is TGCGCCAGCAGCTCGACAGGGAGCGTCCCTGAAGCTTTCTTT.

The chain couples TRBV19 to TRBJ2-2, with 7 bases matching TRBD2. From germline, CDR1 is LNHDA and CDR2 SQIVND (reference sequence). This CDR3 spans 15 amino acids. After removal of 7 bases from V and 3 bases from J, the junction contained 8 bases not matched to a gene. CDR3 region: CASTTTSAYTGELFF. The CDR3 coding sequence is TGTGCCAGTACCACCACTAGCGCGTACACCGGGGAGCTGTTTTTT.

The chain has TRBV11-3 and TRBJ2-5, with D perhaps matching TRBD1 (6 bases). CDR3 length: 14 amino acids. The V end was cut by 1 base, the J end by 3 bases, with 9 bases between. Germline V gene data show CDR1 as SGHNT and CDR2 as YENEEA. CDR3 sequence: CASSLGTEKETQYF. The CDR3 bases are TGTGCCAGCAGCTTAGGGACAGAAAAAGAGACCCAGTACTTC.

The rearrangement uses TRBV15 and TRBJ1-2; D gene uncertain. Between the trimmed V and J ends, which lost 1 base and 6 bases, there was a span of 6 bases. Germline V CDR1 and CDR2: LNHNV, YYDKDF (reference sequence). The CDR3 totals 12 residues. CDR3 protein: CATSRGADGYTF. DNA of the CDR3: TGTGCCACCAGCAGAGGGGCAGATGGCTACACCTTC.